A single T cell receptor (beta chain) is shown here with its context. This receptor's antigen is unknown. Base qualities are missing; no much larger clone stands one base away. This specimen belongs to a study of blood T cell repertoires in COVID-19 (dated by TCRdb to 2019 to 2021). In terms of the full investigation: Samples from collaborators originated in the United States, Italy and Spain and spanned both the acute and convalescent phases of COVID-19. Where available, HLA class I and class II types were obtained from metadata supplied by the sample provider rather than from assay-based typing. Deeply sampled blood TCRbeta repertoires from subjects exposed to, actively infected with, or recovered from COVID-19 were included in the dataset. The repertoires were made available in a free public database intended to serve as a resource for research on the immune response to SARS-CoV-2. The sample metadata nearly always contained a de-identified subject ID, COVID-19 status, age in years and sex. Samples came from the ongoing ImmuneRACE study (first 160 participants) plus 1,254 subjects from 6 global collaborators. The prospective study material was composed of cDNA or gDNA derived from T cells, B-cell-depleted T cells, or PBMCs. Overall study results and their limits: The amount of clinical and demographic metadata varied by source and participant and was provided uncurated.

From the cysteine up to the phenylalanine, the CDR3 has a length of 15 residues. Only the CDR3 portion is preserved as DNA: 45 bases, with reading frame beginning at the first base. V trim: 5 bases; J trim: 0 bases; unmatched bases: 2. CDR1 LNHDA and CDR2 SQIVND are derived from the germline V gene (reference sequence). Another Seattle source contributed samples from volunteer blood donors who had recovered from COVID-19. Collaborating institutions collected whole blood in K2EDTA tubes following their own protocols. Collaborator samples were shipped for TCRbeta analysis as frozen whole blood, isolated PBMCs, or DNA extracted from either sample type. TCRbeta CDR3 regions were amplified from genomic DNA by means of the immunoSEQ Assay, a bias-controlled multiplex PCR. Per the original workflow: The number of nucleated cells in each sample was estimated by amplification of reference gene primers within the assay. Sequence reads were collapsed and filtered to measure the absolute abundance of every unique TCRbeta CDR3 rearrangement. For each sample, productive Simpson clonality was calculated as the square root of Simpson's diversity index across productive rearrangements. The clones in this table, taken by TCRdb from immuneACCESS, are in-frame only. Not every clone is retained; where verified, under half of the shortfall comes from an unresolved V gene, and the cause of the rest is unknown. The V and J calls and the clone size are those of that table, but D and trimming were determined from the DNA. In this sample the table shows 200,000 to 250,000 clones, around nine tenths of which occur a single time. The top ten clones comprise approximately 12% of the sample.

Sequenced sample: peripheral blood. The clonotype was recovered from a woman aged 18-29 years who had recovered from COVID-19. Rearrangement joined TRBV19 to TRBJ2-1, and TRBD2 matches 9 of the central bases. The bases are TGTGCCAGTAGTCCTAGCGGGGCCTCCTACAATGAGCAGTTCTTC. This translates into CASSPSGASYNEQFF.